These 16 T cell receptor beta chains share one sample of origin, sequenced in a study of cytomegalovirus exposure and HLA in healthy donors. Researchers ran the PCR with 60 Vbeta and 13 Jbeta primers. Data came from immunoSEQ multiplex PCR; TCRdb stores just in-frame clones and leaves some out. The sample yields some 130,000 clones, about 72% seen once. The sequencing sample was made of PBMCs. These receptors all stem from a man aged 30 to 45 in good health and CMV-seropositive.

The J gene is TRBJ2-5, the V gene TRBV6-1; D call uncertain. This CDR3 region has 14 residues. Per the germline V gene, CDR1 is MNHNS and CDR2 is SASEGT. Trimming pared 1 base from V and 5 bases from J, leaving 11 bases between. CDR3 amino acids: CASSEGRHGETQYF. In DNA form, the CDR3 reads TGTGCCAGCAGTGAAGGTCGACATGGGGAGACCCAGTACTTC.

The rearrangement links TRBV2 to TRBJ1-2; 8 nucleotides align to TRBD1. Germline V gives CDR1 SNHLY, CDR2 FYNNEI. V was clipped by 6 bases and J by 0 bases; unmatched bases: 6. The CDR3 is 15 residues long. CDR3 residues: CASRRETGANYGYTF. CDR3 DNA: TGTGCCAGCAGGAGAGAGACAGGGGCTAACTATGGCTACACCTTC.

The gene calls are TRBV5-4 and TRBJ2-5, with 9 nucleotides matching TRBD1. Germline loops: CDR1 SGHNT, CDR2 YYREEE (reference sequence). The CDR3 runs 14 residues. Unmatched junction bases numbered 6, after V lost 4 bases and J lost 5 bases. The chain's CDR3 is CASSPGQGGETQYF. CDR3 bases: TGTGCCAGCAGCCCGGGACAGGGAGGGGAGACCCAGTACTTC.

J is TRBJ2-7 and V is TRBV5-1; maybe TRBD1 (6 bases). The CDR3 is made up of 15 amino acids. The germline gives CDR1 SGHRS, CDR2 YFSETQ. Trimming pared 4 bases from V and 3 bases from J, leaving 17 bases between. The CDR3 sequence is CASSIQTGDFYEQYF. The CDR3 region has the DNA TGCGCCAGCAGCATCCAGACAGGAGACTTCTACGAGCAGTACTTC.

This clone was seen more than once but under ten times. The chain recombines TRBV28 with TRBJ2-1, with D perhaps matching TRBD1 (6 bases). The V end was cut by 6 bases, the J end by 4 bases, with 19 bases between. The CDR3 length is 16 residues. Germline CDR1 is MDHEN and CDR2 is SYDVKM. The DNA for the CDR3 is TGTGCCAGCAGCCATGATGTCCGGACAGTATACAATGAGCAGTTCTTC. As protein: CASSHDVRTVYNEQFF.

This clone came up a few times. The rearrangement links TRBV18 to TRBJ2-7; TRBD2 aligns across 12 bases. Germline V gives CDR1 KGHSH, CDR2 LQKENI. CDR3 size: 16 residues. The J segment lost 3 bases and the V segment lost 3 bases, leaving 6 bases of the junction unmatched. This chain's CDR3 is CASSPLTSGSLYEQYF. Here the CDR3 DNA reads TGTGCCAGCTCACCCTTGACTAGCGGGAGTCTCTACGAGCAGTACTTC.

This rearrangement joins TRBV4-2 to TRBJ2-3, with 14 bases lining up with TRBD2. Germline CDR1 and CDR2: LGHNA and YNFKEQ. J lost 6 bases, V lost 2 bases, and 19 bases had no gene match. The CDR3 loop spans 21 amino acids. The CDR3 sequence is CASSQPMGLAGESRNVDTQYF. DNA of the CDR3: TGTGCCAGCAGCCAACCCATGGGACTAGCGGGAGAATCAAGGAACGTGGATACGCAGTATTTT.

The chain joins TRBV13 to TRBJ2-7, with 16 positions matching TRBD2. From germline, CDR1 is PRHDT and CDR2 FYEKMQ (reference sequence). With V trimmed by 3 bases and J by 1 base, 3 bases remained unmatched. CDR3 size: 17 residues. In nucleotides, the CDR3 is TGTGCCAGCAGCTTGGGGACTAGCGGGGGGGATTCCTACGAGCAGTACTTC. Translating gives CASSLGTSGGDSYEQYF.

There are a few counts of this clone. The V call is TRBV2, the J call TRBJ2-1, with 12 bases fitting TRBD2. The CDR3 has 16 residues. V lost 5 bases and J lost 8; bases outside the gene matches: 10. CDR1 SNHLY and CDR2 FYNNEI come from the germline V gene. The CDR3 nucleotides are TGTGCCAGCAGTATCCTAGCGGGAGGGCCGGGGGATGAGCAGTTCTTC. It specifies CASSILAGGPGDEQFF. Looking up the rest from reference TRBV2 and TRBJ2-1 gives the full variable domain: EPEVTQTPSHQVTQMGQEVILRCVPISNHLYFYWYRQILGQKVEFLVSFYNNEISEKSEIFDDQFSVERPDGSNFTLKIRSTKLEDSAMYFCASSILAGGPGDEQFFGPGTRLTVL.

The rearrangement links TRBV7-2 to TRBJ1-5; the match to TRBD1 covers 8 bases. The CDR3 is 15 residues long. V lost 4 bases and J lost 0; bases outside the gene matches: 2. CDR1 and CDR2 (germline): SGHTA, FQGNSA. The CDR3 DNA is TGTGCCAGCAGCTCGACAGGGGCTAGCAATCAGCCCCAGCATTTT. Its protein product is CASSSTGASNQPQHF.

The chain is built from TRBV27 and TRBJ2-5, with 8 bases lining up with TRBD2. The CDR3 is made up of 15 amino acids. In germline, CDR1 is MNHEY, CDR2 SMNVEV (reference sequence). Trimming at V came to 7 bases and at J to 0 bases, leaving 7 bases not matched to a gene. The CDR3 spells CASNTGGKYQETQYF. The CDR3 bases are TGTGCCAGCAATACGGGAGGGAAGTACCAAGAGACCCAGTACTTC.

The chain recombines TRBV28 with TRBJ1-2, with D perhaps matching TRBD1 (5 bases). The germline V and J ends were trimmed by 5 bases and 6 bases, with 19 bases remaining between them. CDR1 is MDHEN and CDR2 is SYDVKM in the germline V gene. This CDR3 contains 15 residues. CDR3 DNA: TGTGCCAGCAGTCCGTCCGGAGGGGTTGTTAATGGCTACACCTTC. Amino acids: CASSPSGGVVNGYTF.

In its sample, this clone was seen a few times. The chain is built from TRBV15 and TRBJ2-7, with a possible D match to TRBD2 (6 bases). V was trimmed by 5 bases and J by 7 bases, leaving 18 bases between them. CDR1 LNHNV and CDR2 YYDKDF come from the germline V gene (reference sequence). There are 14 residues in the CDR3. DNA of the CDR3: TGTGCCACCAGCTATGGAGGGACGGTGGGGGAGCAGTACTTC. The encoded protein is CATSYGGTVGEQYF.

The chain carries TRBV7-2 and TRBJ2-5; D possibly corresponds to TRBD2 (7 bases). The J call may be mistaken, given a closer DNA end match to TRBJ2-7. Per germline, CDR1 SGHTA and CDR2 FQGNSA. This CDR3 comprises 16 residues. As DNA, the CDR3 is TGTGCCAGCAGCCCGCCCGGGACGGGGGGCGCCTACGAGCAGTACTTC. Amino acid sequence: CASSPPGTGGAYEQYF.

This CDR3 reads CASRDLQGVRQPQHF. As DNA, the CDR3 is TGTGCCAGTAGAGATCTACAGGGCGTCCGACAGCCCCAGCATTTT. The rearrangement links TRBV19 to TRBJ1-5, with D maybe TRBD1 (6 bases). CDR1 is LNHDA and CDR2 is SQIVND in the germline V gene (reference sequence). The V end was cut by 6 bases, the J end by 7 bases, with 19 bases between. This CDR3 comprises 15 residues. The full variable domain, with the rest looked up from reference TRBV19 and TRBJ1-5, is DGGITQSPKYLFRKEGQNVTLSCEQNLNHDAMYWYRQDPGQGLRLIYYSQIVNDFQKGDIAEGYSVSREKKESFPLTVTSAQKNPTAFYLCASRDLQGVRQPQHFGDGTRLSIL.

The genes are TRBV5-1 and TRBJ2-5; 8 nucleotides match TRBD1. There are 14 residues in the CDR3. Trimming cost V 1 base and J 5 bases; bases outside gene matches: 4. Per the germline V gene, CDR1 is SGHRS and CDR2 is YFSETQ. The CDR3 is CASSLTGGRETQYF. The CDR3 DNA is TGCGCCAGCAGCTTGACAGGGGGGCGGGAGACCCAGTACTTC. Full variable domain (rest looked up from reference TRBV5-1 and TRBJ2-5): KAGVTQTPRYLIKTRGQQVTLSCSPISGHRSVSWYQQTPGQGLQFLFEYFSETQRNKGNFPGRFSGRQFSNSRSEMNVSTLELGDSALYLCASSLTGGRETQYFGPGTRLLVL.